Included here is one T cell receptor (beta chain) sequence, with context. Per the original methods: Amplifying reference gene primers gave estimates of nucleated cell counts. The assay was immunoSEQ multiplex PCR, and TCRdb's table has in-frame clones only and misses some. V, J and clone size reflect that table, while D and trimming were determined from the DNA. Of over 200,000 clones in the sample, about 88% were seen once. The length of the CDR3 is 16 residues. CDR1 and CDR2 (germline): MGHDK, SYGVNS. With 1 base removed from V and 0 bases from J, the gap between germline ends came to 12 bases. These data come from a study of blood T cell repertoires in COVID-19. Turning to the study itself: The study drew acute and convalescent COVID-19 samples from the United States, Italy and Spain. Sample material is recorded as cDNA or gDNA derived from T cells, B-cell-depleted T cells, or PBMCs.

This TCR came from a woman aged 55-75 years with acute or convalescent COVID-19. The source material was peripheral blood. The rearrangement links TRBV25-1 to TRBJ1-1; a weak D match, TRBD1 (5 bases). The CDR3 reads CASSESRAGMNTEAFF. Written as DNA, the CDR3 is TGTGCCAGCAGTGAATCTAGGGCAGGGATGAACACTGAAGCTTTCTTT. The entire variable domain, with the rest obtained from reference TRBV25-1 and TRBJ1-1, is as follows: EADIYQTPRYLVIGTGKKITLECSQTMGHDKMYWYQQDPGMELHLIHYSYGVNSTEKGDLSSESTVSRIRTEHFPLTLESARPSHTSQYLCASSESRAGMNTEAFFGQGTRLTVV.